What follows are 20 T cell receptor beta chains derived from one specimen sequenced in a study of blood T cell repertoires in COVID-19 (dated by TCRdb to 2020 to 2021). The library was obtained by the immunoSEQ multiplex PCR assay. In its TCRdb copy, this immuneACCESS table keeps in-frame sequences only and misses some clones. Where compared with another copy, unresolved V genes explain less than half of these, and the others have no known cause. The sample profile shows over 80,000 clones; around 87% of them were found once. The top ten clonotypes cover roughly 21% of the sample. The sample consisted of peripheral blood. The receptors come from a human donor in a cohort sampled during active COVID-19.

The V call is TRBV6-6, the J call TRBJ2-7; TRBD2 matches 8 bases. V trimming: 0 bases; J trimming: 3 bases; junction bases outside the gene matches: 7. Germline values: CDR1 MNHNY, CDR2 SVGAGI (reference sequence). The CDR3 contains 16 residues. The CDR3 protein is CASSYSKSGGGYEQYF. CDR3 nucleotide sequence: TGTGCCAGCAGTTACTCGAAGTCGGGGGGGGGCTACGAGCAGTACTTC.

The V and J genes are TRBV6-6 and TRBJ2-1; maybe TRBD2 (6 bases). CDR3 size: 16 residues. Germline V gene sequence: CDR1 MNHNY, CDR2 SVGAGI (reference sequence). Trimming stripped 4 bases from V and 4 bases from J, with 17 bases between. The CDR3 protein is CASSSASSEKYNEQFF. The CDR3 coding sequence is TGTGCCAGCAGTTCGGCTTCTAGCGAGAAATACAATGAGCAGTTCTTC.

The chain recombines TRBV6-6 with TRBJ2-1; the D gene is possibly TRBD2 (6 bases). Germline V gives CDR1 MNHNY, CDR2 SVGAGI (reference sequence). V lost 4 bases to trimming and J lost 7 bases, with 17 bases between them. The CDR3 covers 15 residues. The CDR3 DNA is TGTGCCAGCAGTTTCCCCGGGGACTCCTCGAATGAGCAGTTCTTC. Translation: CASSFPGDSSNEQFF.

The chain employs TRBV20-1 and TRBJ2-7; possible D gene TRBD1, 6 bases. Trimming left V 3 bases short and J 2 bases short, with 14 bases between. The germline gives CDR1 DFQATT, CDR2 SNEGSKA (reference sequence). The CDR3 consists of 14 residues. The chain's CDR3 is CSASRPGQPYEQYF. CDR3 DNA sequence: TGCAGTGCTAGTAGGCCCGGACAGCCCTACGAGCAGTACTTC.

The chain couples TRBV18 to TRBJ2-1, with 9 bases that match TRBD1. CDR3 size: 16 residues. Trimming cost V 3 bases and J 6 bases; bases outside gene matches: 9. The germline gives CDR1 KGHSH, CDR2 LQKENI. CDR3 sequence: CASSPVRDRVGNEQFF. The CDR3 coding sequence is TGTGCCAGCTCACCCGTCCGGGACAGGGTAGGCAATGAGCAGTTCTTC.

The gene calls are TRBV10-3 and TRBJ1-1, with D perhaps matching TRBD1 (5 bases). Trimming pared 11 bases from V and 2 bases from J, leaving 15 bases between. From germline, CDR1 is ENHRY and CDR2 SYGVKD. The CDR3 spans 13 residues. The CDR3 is CAVTRDSNTEAFF. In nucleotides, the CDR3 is TGTGCCGTGACTCGGGACTCAAACACTGAAGCTTTCTTT.

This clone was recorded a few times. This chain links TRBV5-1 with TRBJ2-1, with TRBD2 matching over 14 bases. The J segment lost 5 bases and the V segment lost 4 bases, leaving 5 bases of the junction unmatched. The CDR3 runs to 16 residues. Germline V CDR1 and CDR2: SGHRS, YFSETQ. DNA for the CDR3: TGCGCCAGCAGCCTGCGACTAGCGGGAGGGAACAATGAGCAGTTCTTC. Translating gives CASSLRLAGGNNEQFF. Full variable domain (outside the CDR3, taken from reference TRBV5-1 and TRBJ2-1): KAGVTQTPRYLIKTRGQQVTLSCSPISGHRSVSWYQQTPGQGLQFLFEYFSETQRNKGNFPGRFSGRQFSNSRSEMNVSTLELGDSALYLCASSLRLAGGNNEQFFGPGTRLTVL.

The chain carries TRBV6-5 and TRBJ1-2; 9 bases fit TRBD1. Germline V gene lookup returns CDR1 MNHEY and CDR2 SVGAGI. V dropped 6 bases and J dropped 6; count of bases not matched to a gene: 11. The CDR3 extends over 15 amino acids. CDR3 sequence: CASSQPLDRGNGYTF. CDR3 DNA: TGTGCCAGCAGCCAACCCTTGGACAGGGGCAATGGCTACACCTTC.

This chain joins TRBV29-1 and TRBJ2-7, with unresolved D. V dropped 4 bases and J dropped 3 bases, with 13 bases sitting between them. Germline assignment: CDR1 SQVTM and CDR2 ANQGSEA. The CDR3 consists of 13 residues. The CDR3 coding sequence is TGCAGCGTTGGTATCAACGGAGACTACGAGCAGTACTTC. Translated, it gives CSVGINGDYEQYF.

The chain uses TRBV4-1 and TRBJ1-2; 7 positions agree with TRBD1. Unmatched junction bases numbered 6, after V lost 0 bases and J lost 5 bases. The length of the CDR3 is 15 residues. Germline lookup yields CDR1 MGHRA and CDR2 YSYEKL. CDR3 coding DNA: TGCGCCAGCAGCCAAGATCCAACAGGGGCGTATGGCTACACCTTC. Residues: CASSQDPTGAYGYTF.

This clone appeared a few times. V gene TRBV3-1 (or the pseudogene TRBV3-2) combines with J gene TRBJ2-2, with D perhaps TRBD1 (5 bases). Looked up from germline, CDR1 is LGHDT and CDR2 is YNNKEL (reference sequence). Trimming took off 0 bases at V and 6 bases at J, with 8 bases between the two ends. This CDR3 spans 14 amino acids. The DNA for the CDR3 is TGTGCCAGCAGCCAAGATCCGACAGCCGGGGAGCTGTTTTTT. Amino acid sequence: CASSQDPTAGELFF.

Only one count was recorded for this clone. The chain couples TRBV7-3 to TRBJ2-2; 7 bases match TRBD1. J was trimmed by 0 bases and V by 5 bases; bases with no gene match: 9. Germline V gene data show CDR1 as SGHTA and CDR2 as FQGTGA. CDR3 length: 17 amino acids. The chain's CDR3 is CASSPPGQLSNTGELFF. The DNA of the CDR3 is TGTGCCAGCAGCCCGCCGGGACAGCTATCGAACACCGGGGAGCTGTTTTTT.

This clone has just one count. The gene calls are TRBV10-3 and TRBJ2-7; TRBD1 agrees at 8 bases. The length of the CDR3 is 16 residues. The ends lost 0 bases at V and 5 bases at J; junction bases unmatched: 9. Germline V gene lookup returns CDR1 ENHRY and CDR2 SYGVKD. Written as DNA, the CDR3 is TGTGCCATCAGTGAGTCCTCAGGGGGCGGAAGAGACGAGCAGTACTTC. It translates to CAISESSGGGRDEQYF.

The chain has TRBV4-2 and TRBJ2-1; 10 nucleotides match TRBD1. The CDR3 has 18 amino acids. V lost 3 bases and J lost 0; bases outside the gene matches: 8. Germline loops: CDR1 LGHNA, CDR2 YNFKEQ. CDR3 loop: CASSQLGQGMGSYNEQFF. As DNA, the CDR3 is TGTGCCAGCAGCCAGTTGGGACAGGGGATGGGCTCCTACAATGAGCAGTTCTTC.

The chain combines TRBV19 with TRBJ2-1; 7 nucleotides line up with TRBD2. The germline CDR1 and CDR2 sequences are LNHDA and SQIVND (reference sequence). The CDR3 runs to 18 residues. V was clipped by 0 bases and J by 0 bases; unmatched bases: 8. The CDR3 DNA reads TGTGCCAGTAGTATAGAGGGGGGGTTGGGTATCTCCTACAATGAGCAGTTCTTC. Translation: CASSIEGGLGISYNEQFF.

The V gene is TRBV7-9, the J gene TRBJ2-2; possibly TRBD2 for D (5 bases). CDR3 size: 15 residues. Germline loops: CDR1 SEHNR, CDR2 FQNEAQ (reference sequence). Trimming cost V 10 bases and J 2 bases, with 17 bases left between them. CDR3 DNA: TGTGCCAACGCCCGGGGTGGCTTCAACACCGGGGAGCTGTTTTTT. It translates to CANARGGFNTGELFF.

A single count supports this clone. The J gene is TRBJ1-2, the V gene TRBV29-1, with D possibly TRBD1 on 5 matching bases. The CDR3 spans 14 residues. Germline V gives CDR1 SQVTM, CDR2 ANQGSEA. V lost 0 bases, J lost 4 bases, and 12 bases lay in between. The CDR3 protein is CSVEDRGGGYGYTF. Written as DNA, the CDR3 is TGCAGCGTTGAAGATAGGGGCGGCGGCTATGGCTACACCTTC.

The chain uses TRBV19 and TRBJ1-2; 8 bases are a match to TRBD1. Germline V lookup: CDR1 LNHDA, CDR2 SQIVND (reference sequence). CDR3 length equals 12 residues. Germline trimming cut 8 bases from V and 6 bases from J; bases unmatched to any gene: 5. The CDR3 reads CASSQGADGYTF. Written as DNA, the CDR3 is TGTGCCAGTTCGCAGGGGGCGGATGGCTACACCTTC. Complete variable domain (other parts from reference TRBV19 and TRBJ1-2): DGGITQSPKYLFRKEGQNVTLSCEQNLNHDAMYWYRQDPGQGLRLIYYSQIVNDFQKGDIAEGYSVSREKKESFPLTVTSAQKNPTAFYLCASSQGADGYTFGSGTRLTVV.

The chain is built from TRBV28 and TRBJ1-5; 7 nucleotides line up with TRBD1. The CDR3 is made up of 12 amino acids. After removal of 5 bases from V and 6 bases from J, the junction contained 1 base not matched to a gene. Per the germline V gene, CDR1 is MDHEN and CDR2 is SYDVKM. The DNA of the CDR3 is TGTGCCAGCAGTCAGGGGGGTCAGCCCCAGCATTTT. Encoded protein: CASSQGGQPQHF. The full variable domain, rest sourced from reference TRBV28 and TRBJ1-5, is DVKVTQSSRYLVKRTGEKVFLECVQDMDHENMFWYRQDPGLGLRLIYFSYDVKMKEKGDIPEGYSVSREKKERFSLILESASTNQTSMYLCASSQGGQPQHFGDGTRLSIL.

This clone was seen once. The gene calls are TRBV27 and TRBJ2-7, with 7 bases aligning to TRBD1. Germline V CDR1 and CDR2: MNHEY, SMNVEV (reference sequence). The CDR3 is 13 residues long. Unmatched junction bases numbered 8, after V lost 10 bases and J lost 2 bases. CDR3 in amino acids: CATEDRATYEQYF. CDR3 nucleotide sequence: TGTGCCACCGAAGACAGGGCGACCTACGAGCAGTACTTC.